Listed below are T cell receptor beta chains from one sample, sequenced in a study of metastatic and nonmetastatic thyroid tumors. TCRdb reanalyzed the PCR reads via MiXCR. The sample consists of 35,000 to 40,000 clones, about 30% of them appearing once. Material: blood. Receptors were obtained from a male donor with papillary thyroid cancer or a benign thyroid nodule (not recorded which). Some clones in this sample may be carry-over from other donors' samples. The CDR3 runs from the conserved cysteine through the conserved F or W. The order of the fields is V gene, clone size, D gene, CDR3 length, J gene, CDR3 protein, CDR3 DNA. D genes are given only for firm matches. Part of the rows lack a size; the others show once, few, many or a class for expanded clones.

V gene: TRBV6-1
clone size: medium-sized
D gene: .
CDR3 length: 14
J gene: TRBJ1-2
CDR3 protein: CASSEAAEAYGYTF
CDR3 DNA: TGTGCCAGCAGTGAAGCGGCAGAAGCCTATGGCTACACCTTC

V gene: TRBV6-1
clone size: few
D gene: .
CDR3 length: 17
J gene: TRBJ1-2
CDR3 protein: CASSPRMIIGCFYGYTF
CDR3 DNA: TGTGCCAGCAGTCCAAGGATGATAATTGGGTGCTTTTATGGCTACACCTTC

V gene: TRBV6-5
clone size: many
D gene: .
CDR3 length: 17
J gene: TRBJ2-3
CDR3 protein: CASSYGGALGSTDTQYF
CDR3 DNA: TGTGCCAGCAGTTACGGAGGGGCGCTTGGGAGCACAGATACGCAGTATTTT

V gene: TRBV6-1
clone size: medium-sized
D gene: TRBD2
CDR3 length: 16
J gene: TRBJ2-7
CDR3 protein: CASRIIETSGSYEQYF
CDR3 DNA: TGTGCCAGCAGGATAATCGAGACTAGCGGCTCCTACGAGCAGTACTTC

V gene: TRBV5-1
clone size: many
D gene: TRBD2
CDR3 length: 16
J gene: TRBJ2-4
CDR3 protein: CASSLARTSGRHIQYF
CDR3 DNA: TGCGCCAGCAGCTTGGCCCGGACTAGCGGGAGGCACATTCAGTACTTC

V gene: TRBV5-1
clone size: .
D gene: .
CDR3 length: 15
J gene: TRBJ2-2
CDR3 protein: CASSLVLGSTGELFF
CDR3 DNA: TGCGCCAGCAGCTTGGTTCTAGGGAGTACCGGGGAGCTGTTTTTT

V gene: TRBV7-2
clone size: medium-sized
D gene: TRBD1
CDR3 length: 15
J gene: TRBJ1-6
CDR3 protein: CASSRGQAQHSPLHF
CDR3 DNA: TGTGCCAGCAGCCGCGGACAGGCTCAGCATTCACCCCTCCACTTT

V gene: TRBV2
clone size: few
D gene: .
CDR3 length: 15
J gene: TRBJ2-7
CDR3 protein: CASRSGSQSSYEQYF
CDR3 DNA: TGTGCCAGCAGGTCGGGGTCCCAGAGCTCCTACGAGCAGTACTTC

V gene: TRBV7-3
clone size: .
D gene: TRBD1
CDR3 length: 15
J gene: TRBJ2-1
CDR3 protein: CASSLIAGTANEQFF
CDR3 DNA: TGTGCCAGCAGCTTAATCGCCGGGACAGCCAATGAGCAGTTCTTC

V gene: TRBV6-5
clone size: .
D gene: .
CDR3 length: 13
J gene: TRBJ1-1
CDR3 protein: CASSYIRNTEAFF
CDR3 DNA: TGTGCCAGCAGTTATATAAGGAACACTGAAGCTTTCTTT

V gene: TRBV27
clone size: few
D gene: TRBD2
CDR3 length: 18
J gene: TRBJ2-3
CDR3 protein: CASSSRTSGREGTDTQYF
CDR3 DNA: TGTGCCAGCAGCTCCCGAACTAGCGGTAGGGAGGGAACAGATACGCAGTATTTT

V gene: TRBV6-6
clone size: .
D gene: .
CDR3 length: 16
J gene: TRBJ1-1
CDR3 protein: CASSYSFSGVGTEAFF
CDR3 DNA: TGTGCCAGCAGTTACTCATTCTCAGGGGTTGGGACTGAAGCTTTCTTT

V gene: TRBV12-3/TRBV12-4
clone size: .
D gene: TRBD2
CDR3 length: 16
J gene: TRBJ2-7
CDR3 protein: CASSLALGTSGTEQYF
CDR3 DNA: TGTGCCAGCAGTTTAGCGCTGGGGACTAGCGGGACGGAGCAGTACTTC

V gene: TRBV4-1
clone size: .
D gene: TRBD2
CDR3 length: 15
J gene: TRBJ2-3
CDR3 protein: CASSQDGGGTDTQYF
CDR3 DNA: TGCGCCAGCAGCCAAGACGGGGGGGGCACAGATACGCAGTATTTT

V gene: TRBV9
clone size: .
D gene: .
CDR3 length: 14
J gene: TRBJ1-3
CDR3 protein: CASSVDRAGNTIYF
CDR3 DNA: TGTGCCAGCAGCGTAGACAGGGCCGGAAACACCATATATTTT

V gene: TRBV2
clone size: few
D gene: TRBD1
CDR3 length: 15
J gene: TRBJ1-5
CDR3 protein: CASSDNRGRVQPQHF
CDR3 DNA: TGTGCCAGCAGTGATAATAGGGGGCGCGTTCAGCCCCAGCATTTT

V gene: TRBV20-1
clone size: .
D gene: .
CDR3 length: 14
J gene: TRBJ2-7
CDR3 protein: CSARDGVGPGEQYF
CDR3 DNA: TGCAGTGCTAGGGATGGGGTAGGGCCTGGCGAGCAGTACTTC

V gene: TRBV27
clone size: many
D gene: TRBD1
CDR3 length: 15
J gene: TRBJ1-1
CDR3 protein: CASRAQRTGGTEAFF
CDR3 DNA: TGTGCCAGCCGCGCACAAAGGACAGGGGGAACTGAAGCTTTCTTT

V gene: TRBV5-1
clone size: .
D gene: TRBD1
CDR3 length: 14
J gene: TRBJ2-7
CDR3 protein: CASSWGQGAYEQYF
CDR3 DNA: TGCGCCAGCAGCTGGGGACAGGGGGCCTACGAGCAGTACTTC

V gene: TRBV20-1
clone size: .
D gene: TRBD1
CDR3 length: 14
J gene: TRBJ1-5
CDR3 protein: CSASDRDSNQPQHF
CDR3 DNA: TGCAGTGCCTCGGACAGGGATAGCAATCAGCCCCAGCATTTT

V gene: TRBV11-2
clone size: medium-sized
D gene: .
CDR3 length: 14
J gene: TRBJ2-3
CDR3 protein: CASSPGLDTDTQYF
CDR3 DNA: TGTGCCAGCAGCCCAGGACTTGACACAGATACGCAGTATTTT

V gene: TRBV6-1
clone size: .
D gene: TRBD1
CDR3 length: 14
J gene: TRBJ2-7
CDR3 protein: CASAMPGQNYEQYF
CDR3 DNA: TGTGCCAGCGCAATGCCGGGACAGAACTACGAGCAGTACTTC

V gene: TRBV5-8
clone size: .
D gene: TRBD1
CDR3 length: 15
J gene: TRBJ2-7
CDR3 protein: CASRAFGTGVYEQYF
CDR3 DNA: TGTGCCAGCAGGGCTTTCGGGACAGGGGTCTACGAGCAGTACTTC

V gene: TRBV27
clone size: few
D gene: TRBD1
CDR3 length: 13
J gene: TRBJ1-1
CDR3 protein: CATLGQGVPEAFF
CDR3 DNA: TGTGCCACCTTGGGACAGGGGGTCCCTGAAGCTTTCTTT

V gene: TRBV12-3/TRBV12-4
clone size: few
D gene: .
CDR3 length: 14
J gene: TRBJ2-2
CDR3 protein: CASRPLLASGELFF
CDR3 DNA: TGTGCCAGCAGGCCCCTACTAGCTTCCGGGGAGCTGTTTTTT

V gene: TRBV6-2/TRBV6-3
clone size: few
D gene: .
CDR3 length: 15
J gene: TRBJ1-5
CDR3 protein: CASSHFGQGYQPQHF
CDR3 DNA: TGTGCCAGCAGCCACTTCGGCCAGGGGTATCAGCCCCAGCATTTT

V gene: TRBV6-5
clone size: few
D gene: .
CDR3 length: 17
J gene: TRBJ1-6
CDR3 protein: CASSYDPGSSYNSPLHF
CDR3 DNA: TGTGCCAGCAGTTACGACCCTGGGAGCTCCTATAATTCACCCCTCCACTTT

V gene: TRBV20-1
clone size: .
D gene: .
CDR3 length: 13
J gene: TRBJ2-1
CDR3 protein: CSASAPPGDEQFF
CDR3 DNA: TGCAGTGCTAGTGCCCCCCCCGGGGATGAGCAGTTCTTC

V gene: TRBV20-1
clone size: .
D gene: TRBD1
CDR3 length: 15
J gene: TRBJ2-7
CDR3 protein: CSATLTGTARYEQYF
CDR3 DNA: TGCAGTGCTACACTTACCGGGACAGCTAGATACGAGCAGTACTTC

V gene: TRBV7-8
clone size: many
D gene: TRBD1
CDR3 length: 15
J gene: TRBJ2-2
CDR3 protein: CASSVRDRATGELFF
CDR3 DNA: TGTGCCAGCAGCGTCCGGGACAGGGCCACCGGGGAGCTGTTTTTT

V gene: TRBV9
clone size: many
D gene: .
CDR3 length: 15
J gene: TRBJ1-1
CDR3 protein: CASSVEWGAETEAFF
CDR3 DNA: TGTGCCAGCAGCGTAGAATGGGGCGCGGAGACTGAAGCTTTCTTT

V gene: TRBV28
clone size: many
D gene: .
CDR3 length: 14
J gene: TRBJ2-4
CDR3 protein: CASSLQGAGGIQYF
CDR3 DNA: TGTGCCAGCAGTTTACAGGGTGCCGGGGGCATTCAGTACTTC

V gene: TRBV18
clone size: .
D gene: .
CDR3 length: 15
J gene: TRBJ2-1
CDR3 protein: CASSPGTNSYNEQFF
CDR3 DNA: TGTGCCAGCTCACCAGGGACGAACTCCTACAATGAGCAGTTCTTC

V gene: TRBV6-4
clone size: medium-sized
D gene: .
CDR3 length: 14
J gene: TRBJ2-2
CDR3 protein: CASSDRENTGELFF
CDR3 DNA: TGTGCCAGCAGTGACCGGGAGAACACCGGGGAGCTGTTTTTT

V gene: TRBV4-1
clone size: .
D gene: TRBD1
CDR3 length: 15
J gene: TRBJ1-1
CDR3 protein: CASSPGTGGFTEAFF
CDR3 DNA: TGCGCCAGCAGCCCGGGCACAGGGGGGTTCACTGAAGCTTTCTTT

V gene: TRBV29-1
clone size: few
D gene: TRBD2
CDR3 length: 14
J gene: TRBJ2-2
CDR3 protein: CSVDTSGDTGELFF
CDR3 DNA: TGCAGCGTTGACACTAGCGGGGACACCGGGGAGCTGTTTTTT

V gene: TRBV4-1
clone size: few
D gene: .
CDR3 length: 14
J gene: TRBJ1-1
CDR3 protein: CASSQDGRVTEAFF
CDR3 DNA: TGCGCCAGCAGCCAAGATGGCAGGGTCACTGAAGCTTTCTTT

V gene: TRBV12-3/TRBV12-4
clone size: .
D gene: TRBD1
CDR3 length: 14
J gene: TRBJ1-1
CDR3 protein: CASSPTGGGTEAFF
CDR3 DNA: TGTGCCAGCAGTCCTACAGGGGGTGGAACTGAAGCTTTCTTT

V gene: TRBV15
clone size: few
D gene: .
CDR3 length: 12
J gene: TRBJ2-1
CDR3 protein: CATSRVGFEQFF
CDR3 DNA: TGTGCCACCAGCAGAGTGGGGTTTGAGCAGTTCTTC

V gene: TRBV3-1
clone size: .
D gene: .
CDR3 length: 12
J gene: TRBJ2-2
CDR3 protein: CASTLNTGELFF
CDR3 DNA: TGTGCCAGCACCCTGAACACCGGGGAGCTGTTTTTT

V gene: TRBV12-3/TRBV12-4
clone size: few
D gene: TRBD2
CDR3 length: 15
J gene: TRBJ2-7
CDR3 protein: CASSRTSASSYEQYF
CDR3 DNA: TGTGCCAGCAGTCGTACTAGCGCGAGCTCCTACGAGCAGTACTTC

V gene: TRBV6-1
clone size: medium-sized
D gene: .
CDR3 length: 18
J gene: TRBJ2-3
CDR3 protein: CASSEFIFRTANTDTQYF
CDR3 DNA: TGTGCCAGCAGTGAATTCATTTTCAGGACAGCTAACACAGATACGCAGTATTTT

V gene: TRBV6-4
clone size: many
D gene: .
CDR3 length: 14
J gene: TRBJ1-2
CDR3 protein: CASSDRYSDGVYTF
CDR3 DNA: TGTGCCAGCAGTGACCGGTACTCGGACGGAGTCTACACCTTC

V gene: TRBV6-1
clone size: .
D gene: .
CDR3 length: 15
J gene: TRBJ1-1
CDR3 protein: CATDPTGGSNTEAFF
CDR3 DNA: TGTGCCACCGATCCGACGGGAGGAAGTAACACTGAAGCTTTCTTT

V gene: TRBV12-3/TRBV12-4
clone size: .
D gene: TRBD1
CDR3 length: 14
J gene: TRBJ2-7
CDR3 protein: CASRGQGSSYEQYF
CDR3 DNA: TGTGCCAGCAGAGGACAGGGGAGCTCCTACGAGCAGTACTTC

V gene: TRBV10-3
clone size: .
D gene: .
CDR3 length: 11
J gene: TRBJ1-2
CDR3 protein: CAISERYGYTF
CDR3 DNA: TGTGCCATCAGTGAACGTTATGGCTACACCTTC

V gene: TRBV14
clone size: .
D gene: .
CDR3 length: 14
J gene: TRBJ2-1
CDR3 protein: CASSQDLGVGEQFF
CDR3 DNA: TGTGCCAGCAGCCAAGATCTCGGGGTCGGTGAGCAGTTCTTC

V gene: TRBV5-1
clone size: .
D gene: TRBD1
CDR3 length: 16
J gene: TRBJ2-2
CDR3 protein: CASSPGGTGNTGELFF
CDR3 DNA: TGCGCCAGCAGCCCAGGGGGGACAGGGAACACCGGGGAGCTGTTTTTT

V gene: TRBV27
clone size: .
D gene: .
CDR3 length: 17
J gene: TRBJ2-2
CDR3 protein: CASSLRPAGLVFGELFF
CDR3 DNA: TGTGCCAGCAGTTTACGACCGGCGGGGTTGGTCTTCGGGGAGCTGTTTTTT

V gene: TRBV7-9
clone size: .
D gene: .
CDR3 length: 15
J gene: TRBJ1-2
CDR3 protein: CASSPGQSSLYGYTF
CDR3 DNA: TGTGCCAGCAGCCCAGGACAGTCTTCCCTCTATGGCTACACCTTC

V gene: TRBV13
clone size: many
D gene: .
CDR3 length: 13
J gene: TRBJ1-1
CDR3 protein: CASSFRGNTEAFF
CDR3 DNA: TGTGCCAGCAGCTTCCGGGGGAACACTGAAGCTTTCTTT

V gene: TRBV5-8
clone size: .
D gene: TRBD1
CDR3 length: 14
J gene: TRBJ2-7
CDR3 protein: CASSLSGGAGEQYF
CDR3 DNA: TGTGCCAGCAGCTTGTCAGGGGGCGCGGGCGAGCAGTACTTC

V gene: TRBV12-3/TRBV12-4
clone size: few
D gene: .
CDR3 length: 12
J gene: TRBJ2-3
CDR3 protein: CASSLNSDTQYF
CDR3 DNA: TGTGCCAGCAGTTTAAACTCAGATACGCAGTATTTT